The present entry profiles one TCR beta chain with its context. Sequencing used immunoSEQ multiplex PCR; TCRdb keeps in-frame clones, though not all of them. Of about 180,000 clones listed, 65% to 90% were seen once; the top ten hold more than 7.5%. The CDR3 contains 13 residues. Trimming removed 6 bases from V and 6 bases from J; junction bases left unmatched: 5. The germline gives CDR1 SGHDT, CDR2 YYEEEE. The record originates from a study of blood T cell repertoires in COVID-19. The specimen was peripheral blood. This chain uses TRBV5-6 with TRBJ2-7, with 11 positions matching TRBD1. The receptor's source is a middle-aged man with active or convalescent COVID-19. The DNA for the CDR3 is TGTGCCAGCACCCTGGGACAGGGGGGCGAGCAGTACTTC. Its protein is CASTLGQGGEQYF.